The 27 T cell receptor beta chains below come from one sample, sequenced in a study of T cell responses to AZD1222 COVID-19 vaccine. This table comes from immunoSEQ multiplex PCR, and its TCRdb copy is limited to in-frame clones, with some not included. This table holds roughly 120,000 clones, roughly nine tenths found once. The starting material was peripheral blood, obtained on day 0 of AZD1222 vaccination. The receptors stem from an adult in good health.

The chain carries TRBV6-1 and TRBJ2-1; tentative D call: TRBD1 (6 bases). The V gene lost 5 bases and the J gene lost 3 bases, with 11 bases spanning the gap. CDR1 and CDR2 from the germline V gene are MNHNS and SASEGT. CDR3 length equals 14 residues. CDR3 coding DNA: TGTGCCAGCAGTTCCGGGACACTCTACAATGAGCAGTTCTTC. This codes for CASSSGTLYNEQFF.

This chain connects TRBV29-1 to TRBJ1-3; a possible D gene is TRBD1 (5 bases). The CDR3 consists of 16 residues. Trimming pared 3 bases from V and 5 bases from J, leaving 20 bases between. CDR1 and CDR2 from the germline V gene are SQVTM and ANQGSEA. CDR3 residues: CSVDTAHRTHRNTIYF. CDR3 bases: TGCAGCGTTGATACGGCCCACAGGACCCACCGAAACACCATATATTTT.

The CDR3 coding sequence is TGTGCCACCGGGACCGAGGACAGTCGCACAGATACGCAGTATTTT. It is translated as CATGTEDSRTDTQYF. The rearrangement links TRBV24-1 to TRBJ2-3, with a weak D call TRBD1 (6 bases). This CDR3 has 15 residues. V was clipped by 9 bases and J by 1 base, with 16 bases between them. The germline gives CDR1 KGHDR, CDR2 SFDVKD.

V is TRBV13 and J is TRBJ1-5; D call uncertain. Per germline, CDR1 PRHDT and CDR2 FYEKMQ (reference sequence). CDR3 length: 15 amino acids. Trimming cost V 4 bases and J 0 bases, with 10 bases left between them. DNA of the CDR3: TGTGCCAGCAGCTCATATTCGGATAGCAATCAGCCCCAGCATTTT. The encoded protein is CASSSYSDSNQPQHF.

This clone showed up just once. This rearrangement joins TRBV7-9 to TRBJ2-1, with 7 bases that match TRBD2. The CDR3 extends over 16 amino acids. Germline trimming cut 1 base from V and 7 bases from J; bases unmatched to any gene: 10. Germline lookup yields CDR1 SEHNR and CDR2 FQNEAQ (reference sequence). The CDR3, as DNA: TGTGCCAGCAGCTTAGGTGTGCGGGACGGGGGGAATGAGCAGTTCTTC. Translation: CASSLGVRDGGNEQFF.

The CDR3 DNA reads as TGTGCCAGCAGCGTGGGGCGGGCTTATGGGCTAATCGGCAATGAGCAGTTCTTC. Amino acid sequence: CASSVGRAYGLIGNEQFF. The chain joins TRBV9 to TRBJ2-1; D might be TRBD1 or TRBD2, each matching 5 bases. This CDR3 has 18 residues. Trimming took 2 bases from V and 6 from J, leaving 24 bases between them. The germline V gene has CDR1 SGDLS and CDR2 YYNGEE. Full variable domain (missing parts from reference TRBV9 and TRBJ2-1): DSGVTQTPKHLITATGQRVTLRCSPRSGDLSVYWYQQSLDQGLQFLIQYYNGEERAKGNILERFSAQQFPDLHSELNLSSLELGDSALYFCASSVGRAYGLIGNEQFFGPGTRLTVL.

V and J are TRBV6-6 and TRBJ1-3; 7 bases match TRBD1. Per the germline V gene, CDR1 is MNHNY and CDR2 is SVGAGI (reference sequence). Losses at the gene ends were 6 bases for V and 1 base for J; bases not matched to a gene: 6. CDR3 size: 15 residues. The CDR3 here is CASSEYRGSGNTIYF. DNA for the CDR3: TGTGCCAGCAGCGAGTACAGGGGATCTGGAAACACCATATATTTT.

This sequence joins TRBV28 and TRBJ1-1, with 8 bases lining up with TRBD1. V lost 3 bases and J lost 0; bases outside the gene matches: 6. The CDR3 has 16 amino acids. Germline V gene data show CDR1 as MDHEN and CDR2 as SYDVKM. For the CDR3, the DNA is TGTGCCAGCAGTTTCGTCCCAGGGGGCATGAACACTGAAGCTTTCTTT. This gives the protein CASSFVPGGMNTEAFF.

The rearrangement links TRBV6-2 or TRBV6-3 to TRBJ2-1, with D hard to call. The CDR3 consists of 14 residues. The V gene lost 5 bases and the J gene lost 7 bases, with 15 bases spanning the gap. CDR1 MNHEY and CDR2 SVGEGT come from the germline V gene. CDR3: CASSHTIPPNEQFF. Here the CDR3 DNA reads TGTGCCAGCAGTCACACCATCCCCCCTAATGAGCAGTTCTTC.

This sequence joins TRBV10-3 and TRBJ1-2, with D unclear. Germline V gene sequence: CDR1 ENHRY, CDR2 SYGVKD. V was shortened by 6 bases and J by 7 bases, with 9 bases between the two germline ends. The CDR3 is made up of 11 amino acids. CDR3 sequence reads: CAISPGGGYTF. As DNA, the CDR3 is TGTGCCATCAGCCCGGGAGGTGGCTACACCTTC.

The V and J genes are TRBV11-2 and TRBJ1-5; a possible D gene is TRBD1 (5 bases). Deletions cut 1 base from V and 4 bases from J, with 8 bases between. Germline V CDR1 and CDR2: SGHAT, FQNNGV. The CDR3 contains 14 residues. The CDR3 nucleotides read TGTGCCAGCAGCTTAGGTCGGGGGAATCAGCCCCAGCATTTT. The encoded protein is CASSLGRGNQPQHF. The full variable domain, its missing parts supplied by reference TRBV11-2 and TRBJ1-5, is EAGVAQSPRYKIIEKRQSVAFWCNPISGHATLYWYQQILGQGPKLLIQFQNNGVVDDSQLPKDRFSAERLKGVDSTLKIQPAKLEDSAVYLCASSLGRGNQPQHFGDGTRLSIL.

V usage is TRBV4-1 and J usage is TRBJ1-2; D perhaps matches TRBD1 (5 bases). Germline CDR1 and CDR2: MGHRA and YSYEKL. The CDR3 runs 17 residues. The V end was cut by 0 bases, the J end by 4 bases, with 18 bases between. For the CDR3, the DNA is TGCGCCAGCAGCCAAGAGACAGCCTCGGGGTTTTCCTATGGCTACACCTTC. Protein product: CASSQETASGFSYGYTF.

This clone has more than one count but fewer than ten. The chain uses TRBV5-1 and TRBJ1-6; D is possibly TRBD1 (6 bases). From germline, CDR1 is SGHRS and CDR2 YFSETQ. V lost 1 base and J lost 3, with 8 bases in between. There are 15 residues in the CDR3. The CDR3 DNA reads TGCGCCAGCAGCTTGAGGGGGAACTATAATTCACCCCTCCACTTT. It codes for CASSLRGNYNSPLHF. Based on the CDR3 plus reference TRBV5-1 and TRBJ1-6, the full variable domain is KAGVTQTPRYLIKTRGQQVTLSCSPISGHRSVSWYQQTPGQGLQFLFEYFSETQRNKGNFPGRFSGRQFSNSRSEMNVSTLELGDSALYLCASSLRGNYNSPLHFGNGTRLTVT.

This clone was observed a handful of times. The chain carries TRBV11-2 and TRBJ1-1, with TRBD1 matching over 7 bases. The J segment lost 4 bases and the V segment lost 5 bases, leaving 10 bases of the junction unmatched. The CDR3 has 15 amino acids. Germline-derived CDR1 and CDR2 are SGHAT and FQNNGV. The CDR3 spells CASSPQLQGGTEAFF. The DNA of the CDR3 is TGTGCCAGCAGCCCACAACTCCAGGGGGGCACTGAAGCTTTCTTT.

CDR3 amino acids: CASSYPGPGSGLFF. The DNA for the CDR3 is TGTGCCAGCAGTTACCCTGGGCCTGGATCCGGGCTGTTTTTT. The chain employs TRBV6-6 and TRBJ1-4; no definite D call. The CDR3 spans 14 residues. Trimming shortened V by 2 bases and J by 14 bases, and 18 bases separated the two germline ends. Germline V gene data show CDR1 as MNHNY and CDR2 as SVGAGI (reference sequence).

The gene calls are TRBV27 and TRBJ2-7; D is possibly TRBD1 or TRBD2 (5 bases each). This CDR3 spans 13 amino acids. V was pared by 7 bases and J by 0 bases, with 10 bases between. Germline CDR1 and CDR2: MNHEY and SMNVEV (reference sequence). CDR3 protein: CASTRGPSYEQYF. CDR3 DNA sequence: TGTGCCAGCACCCGGGGACCCTCCTACGAGCAGTACTTC.

The chain couples TRBV14 to TRBJ1-6; the match to TRBD1 covers 10 bases. This CDR3 is 18 amino acids long. Per the germline V gene, CDR1 is SGHDN and CDR2 is FVKESK. With 4 bases clipped from V and 0 bases from J, the junction kept 6 bases outside the gene matches. The CDR3 here is CASSRDRGPSSYNSPLHF. CDR3 nucleotide sequence: TGTGCCAGCAGCCGGGACAGGGGTCCGAGCTCCTATAATTCACCCCTCCACTTT.

The CDR3 DNA reads TGTGCCAGCAGCTTAGCTGGACTCACAACTAATGAAAAACTGTTTTTT. Translation: CASSLAGLTTNEKLFF. The chain is built from TRBV7-9 and TRBJ1-4; D ambiguous. The V end was cut by 0 bases, the J end by 0 bases, with 8 bases between. The CDR3 consists of 16 residues. Germline V gene sequence: CDR1 SEHNR, CDR2 FQNEAQ (reference sequence). Using reference TRBV7-9 and TRBJ1-4 for the parts outside the CDR3, the full variable domain is DTGVSQNPRHKITKRGQNVTFRCDPISEHNRLYWYRQTLGQGPEFLTYFQNEAQLEKSRLLSDRFSAERPKGSFSTLEIQRTEQGDSAMYLCASSLAGLTTNEKLFFGSGTQLSVL.

J is TRBJ1-5 and V is TRBV19; 7 bases agree with TRBD1. Germline V CDR1 and CDR2: LNHDA, SQIVND (reference sequence). The V gene end was trimmed by 9 bases and the J gene end by 1 base; junction bases not matched to a gene: 9. The CDR3 totals 15 residues. CDR3 nucleotides: TGTGCCAGCTTACGTCAGGGGGGAAGCAATCAGCCCCAGCATTTT. As protein: CASLRQGGSNQPQHF.

The chain is built from TRBV30 and TRBJ1-6, with D tentatively TRBD1 (6 bases). The CDR3 sequence is 15 residues long. Germline V gene lookup returns CDR1 GTSNPN and CDR2 SVGIG (reference sequence). Trimming took off 1 base at V and 9 bases at J, with 16 bases between the two ends. The CDR3 nucleotides are TGTGCCTGGAGTGCCTTTTTGGGGGCCGGTTCACCCCTCCACTTT. This translates into CAWSAFLGAGSPLHF.

CDR3 coding DNA: TGTGCCAGCAGCCCACAGGGTGTCATGAACACTGAAGCTTTCTTT. It yields the protein CASSPQGVMNTEAFF. The chain recombines TRBV7-8 with TRBJ1-1; perhaps TRBD1 as D (6 bases). CDR3 size: 15 residues. The ends were cut back, 5 bases at V and 0 bases at J, with 13 bases in the middle. Germline CDR1 and CDR2: SGHVS and FQNEAQ.

V gene TRBV7-9 combines with J gene TRBJ2-1, with 9 bases fitting TRBD2. This CDR3 contains 14 residues. V gave up 10 bases and J gave up 4 bases; unmatched junction bases: 8. CDR1 is SEHNR, CDR2 FQNEAQ, per germline (reference sequence). The CDR3 loop reads CAKERTSVYNEQFF. Written as DNA, the CDR3 is TGTGCCAAGGAGAGGACTAGCGTTTACAATGAGCAGTTCTTC. The variable domain in full, completed from reference TRBV7-9 and TRBJ2-1, reads DTGVSQNPRHKITKRGQNVTFRCDPISEHNRLYWYRQTLGQGPEFLTYFQNEAQLEKSRLLSDRFSAERPKGSFSTLEIQRTEQGDSAMYLCAKERTSVYNEQFFGPGTRLTVL.

The rearrangement links TRBV13 to TRBJ2-7; D may be TRBD1 or TRBD2 (5 bases each). Per the germline V gene, CDR1 is PRHDT and CDR2 is FYEKMQ (reference sequence). The CDR3 is 14 residues long. V dropped 5 bases and J dropped 0 bases, with 11 bases sitting between them. The CDR3 nucleotides are TGTGCCAGCAGCCTCGGGGCGAGCTCCTACGAGCAGTACTTC. Its translation is CASSLGASSYEQYF. Full variable domain (remainder filled in from reference TRBV13 and TRBJ2-7): AAGVIQSPRHLIKEKRETATLKCYPIPRHDTVYWYQQGPGQDPQFLISFYEKMQSDKGSIPDRFSAQQFSDYHSELNMSSLELGDSALYFCASSLGASSYEQYFGPGTRLTVT.

The chain carries TRBV7-2 and TRBJ2-2; 9 bases match TRBD1. J lost 6 bases, V lost 4 bases, and 9 bases had no gene match. The CDR3 sequence is 16 residues long. CDR1 SGHTA and CDR2 FQGNSA come from the germline V gene. This CDR3 reads CASSSPGQGRPGELFF. CDR3 nucleotides: TGTGCCAGCAGCTCGCCGGGACAGGGTCGTCCCGGGGAGCTGTTTTTT.

The chain carries TRBV19 and TRBJ2-4, with TRBD2 identical over 8 bases. The CDR3 consists of 14 residues. Trimming at V came to 7 bases and at J to 1 base, leaving 3 bases not matched to a gene. Per the germline V gene, CDR1 is LNHDA and CDR2 is SQIVND (reference sequence). The CDR3 protein is CASTGGGAKNIQYF. The CDR3, as DNA: TGTGCCAGTACGGGCGGGGGGGCCAAAAACATTCAGTACTTC.

The chain links TRBV23-1 to TRBJ2-2; the match to TRBD1 covers 8 bases. TRBV23-1 is marked as an open reading frame, function uncertain. Losses at the gene ends were 7 bases for V and 6 bases for J; bases not matched to a gene: 16. The CDR3 totals 17 residues. CDR3 loop: CASTVTAGQGSSGELFF. CDR3 in DNA: TGCGCCAGCACAGTAACCGCCGGACAGGGTTCTTCCGGGGAGCTGTTTTTT.

The CDR3 reads CASSAGLAGGTDTQYF. In nucleotides, the CDR3 is TGTGCCAGCAGCGCGGGACTAGCGGGGGGAACAGATACGCAGTATTTT. V is TRBV2 and J is TRBJ2-3; 15 nucleotides agree with TRBD2. The J segment lost 3 bases and the V segment lost 6 bases, leaving 4 bases of the junction unmatched. The CDR3 length is 16 residues. The germline CDR1 and CDR2 sequences are SNHLY and FYNNEI.